This TCR beta chain was identified during a study of blood T cell repertoires in COVID-19. Assay used: immunoSEQ multiplex PCR; TCRdb lists only in-frame clones, some missing. The sample lists 53,000 or so clones, about three quarters seen once, with about two fifths in the top ten. Source material: peripheral blood. This sequence was found in a man aged 70-80 years with active or convalescent COVID-19.

CDR3 loop: CASRGQGGGNQPQHF. CDR3 DNA: TGTGCCAGCAGAGGACAGGGAGGGGGCAATCAGCCCCAGCATTTT. The chain uses TRBV6-5 and TRBJ1-5; TRBD1 aligns across 8 bases. With V trimmed by 6 bases and J by 2 bases, 6 bases remained unmatched. CDR1 MNHEY and CDR2 SVGAGI come from the germline V gene. The CDR3 extends over 15 amino acids.